This T cell receptor beta chain was captured by sequencing in a study of a mutant IDH1 vaccine in newly diagnosed glioma. On the study more broadly: Treatment recipients were roughly 62% male and approximately 40% female, and their mean age was around 40 years. Previous care, which was radiotherapy, temozolomide, or both, most often involved both.

TCRdb's copy holds only in-frame clones and misses some; the assay was immunoSEQ multiplex PCR. The data show tens of thousands of clones, with approximately 91% seen just once and over 2.5% held by the top ten. Time point: baseline, week 1 (first vaccination visit). Treatment described: pre-vaccination baseline after standard-of-care therapy. Patients carried new grade 3 or 4 IDH1-mutant astrocytomas lacking nuclear ATRX. Trimming at V came to 5 bases and at J to 7 bases, leaving 6 bases not matched to a gene. The germline CDR1 and CDR2 sequences are LNHDA and SQIVND (reference sequence). The CDR3 contains 14 residues.

The sequence was collected from a man in his forties or fifties with glioma. This sample comprised PBMCs, obtained from a glioma patient treated with radiotherapy, temozolomide or both. This sequence joins TRBV19 and TRBJ1-5; 9 positions match TRBD1. For the CDR3, the DNA is TGTGCCAGTAGTCCACAGGGGGCGCGACAGCCCCAGCATTTT. It yields the protein CASSPQGARQPQHF.